The T cell receptor (beta chain) described here comes from a study of cytomegalovirus exposure and HLA in healthy donors. As to this clone: Antigen: not known.

Study-wide results and limits: Reported performance of the classifier showed diagnosis of cytomegalovirus status with high specificity and sensitivity. TCR beta sequences reportedly predicted most subjects' HLA-A and HLA-B alleles accurately. At a 0.05 false discovery rate, a later analysis found 18,000 or so TCR beta sequences to be associated with HLA alleles. Rare sequences made up most TCRs, while some public TCRs were found in many donors.

PCR amplification relied on 60 Vbeta primers (plus 13 Jbeta primers). Assay used: immunoSEQ multiplex PCR; TCRdb lists only in-frame clones, some missing. The table shows 190,000 or so clones, with roughly 87% occurring only once. Germline CDR1 is SGDLS and CDR2 is YYNGEE. CDR3 size: 12 residues. Trimming took 4 bases from V and 8 from J, leaving 10 bases between them. This sequence originates from a man aged 50 or older in good health and CMV-seronegative. V and J are TRBV9 and TRBJ2-1; D is uncertain. The source material was PBMCs. This CDR3 reads CASSFDLDEQFF. The CDR3, as DNA: TGTGCCAGCAGCTTCGACTTGGATGAGCAGTTCTTC.